This T cell receptor beta chain stems from a study of T cell responses to AZD1222 COVID-19 vaccine. The wider study: Doses given second, at about 4 or about 12 weeks, were pooled.

The CDR3 is made up of 14 amino acids. Trimming removed 1 base from V and 5 bases from J, with 11 bases in between. Germline CDR1 is SGHAT and CDR2 is FQNNGV. In the case of this clone: Its antigen is undetermined. The CDR3 ends on some other residue instead of the conserved phenylalanine or tryptophan, so this is likely a read error.

Data came from immunoSEQ multiplex PCR; TCRdb stores just in-frame clones and leaves some out. This sample yields around 200,000 clones, of which approximately 91% are seen a single time; nearly 1% belongs to the top ten. Overall study findings and caveats: Mapped onto spike, vaccine-associated CD4 TCRs spanned it and were dominant at 160-218 and 743-854.

The receptor's source is an adult in good health. This material consisted of peripheral blood, taken on day 0 of AZD1222 vaccination. This chain connects TRBV11-2 to TRBJ1-1, with no clear D. CDR3 sequence reads: CASSLGPYTTEAFL. DNA of the CDR3: TGTGCCAGCAGCTTAGGCCCGTATACGACTGAAGCTTTCCTT.